The rows below give T cell receptor beta chains drawn from one sample of a study of CD8 T cell repertoires and HIV-1 epitope variants. Their antigens are not known. TCRdb keeps only in-frame clones here, not all; method: immunoSEQ multiplex PCR. The sample shows about 2,600 clones, roughly two thirds of them seen only once. Sequenced sample: cultured CD8+ T cells derived from PBMCs. The receptor source for this set is a male donor with HIV. Both conserved end residues are part of each CDR3. A D gene is named only where the DNA matches it firmly. The size of a clone is reported for some rows only, either as once, few or many, or as a class for expanded clones.

clone_size d_call j_call v_call cdr3_nt cdr3_aa
NA NA TRBJ2-7 TRBV28 TGTGCCAGCAGTTCCTCCTCATGGATCTCCTACGAGCAGTACTTC CASSSSSWISYEQYF
NA NA TRBJ2-7 TRBV28 TGTGCCAGCAGTTCAGATGTCTCGGCCTACGAGCAGTACTTC CASSSDVSAYEQYF
NA NA TRBJ1-1 TRBV6-5 TGTGCCAGCAGTTACTCTTCCTTAGATGAAGCTTTCTTT CASSYSSLDEAFF
NA TRBD2 TRBJ2-3 TRBV7-3 TGTGCCAGCAGCCCGACCTTAGCGGGGGGCGGAGATACGCAGTATTTT CASSPTLAGGGDTQYF
large TRBD1 TRBJ1-5 TRBV19 TGTGCCAGTACCCCGGACAGGTTAAGCAATCAGCCCCAGCATTTT CASTPDRLSNQPQHF
few TRBD1 TRBJ2-7 TRBV7-9 TGTGCCAGCAGCTTAGCGGGACAGGGGGTGGACTACGAGCAGTACTTC CASSLAGQGVDYEQYF
few NA TRBJ2-3 TRBV10-1 TGCGCCAGCAGTGAGTCGAACAGGGGCACAGATACGCAGTATTTT CASSESNRGTDTQYF
NA NA TRBJ2-5 TRBV11-2 TGTGCCAGCAGCTTAGGGCGAGAACTACAAGAGACCCAGTACTTC CASSLGRELQETQYF
NA TRBD2 TRBJ2-7 TRBV5-1 TGCGCCAGCAGCTTGACTAGCGGTACCTACGAGCAGTACTTC CASSLTSGTYEQYF
NA NA TRBJ2-4 TRBV4-1 TGCGCCAGCAGCCAAGGAGCTCAGGGTGGAAACATTCAGTACTTC CASSQGAQGGNIQYF